The source of this TCR beta chain is a study of blood T cell repertoires in COVID-19. At the level of the study: Researchers got acute and convalescent COVID-19 samples from the United States, Italy and Spain. T cells, B-cell-depleted T cells, or PBMCs supplied cDNA or gDNA.

The authors' processing: Estimates of nucleated cell counts were drawn from the amplification of reference gene primers. TCRdb's table, derived via immunoSEQ multiplex PCR, lists solely in-frame clones and lacks some. V, J and clone size are those of that table, while D and trimming were read from the DNA. The top ten clones hold over 11% of a sample with 60,000 or so clones, roughly 90% of them seen once. The CDR3 has 12 amino acids. V was clipped by 2 bases and J by 6 bases, with 5 bases between them. In germline, CDR1 is LGHDT, CDR2 YNNKEL (reference sequence). Material: peripheral blood. This clonotype originated in a woman between 55 and 75 years old with active COVID-19. The chain employs TRBV3-1 (or the pseudogene TRBV3-2) and TRBJ2-1, with unresolved D. CDR3: CASSQLVNEQFF. The CDR3 DNA is TGTGCCAGCAGCCAACTCGTCAATGAGCAGTTCTTC.